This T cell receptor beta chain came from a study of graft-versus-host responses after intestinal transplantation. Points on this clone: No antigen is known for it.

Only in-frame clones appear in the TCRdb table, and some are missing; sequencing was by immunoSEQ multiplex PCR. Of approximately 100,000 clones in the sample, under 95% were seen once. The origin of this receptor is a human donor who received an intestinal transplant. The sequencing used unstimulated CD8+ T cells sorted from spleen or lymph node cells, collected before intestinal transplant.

CDR3 amino acids: CASLFEEGTTDTQYF. DNA for the CDR3: TGTGCCAGCCTGTTCGAGGAAGGCACCACAGATACGCAGTATTTT. This chain connects TRBV2 to TRBJ2-3; D uncertain. The CDR3 covers 15 residues. Per germline, CDR1 SNHLY and CDR2 FYNNEI. Deletions cut 8 bases from V and 2 bases from J, with 17 bases between.